This T cell receptor beta chain was recovered during a study of a mutant IDH1 vaccine in newly diagnosed glioma (dated by TCRdb to 2020 to 2023). Study-level background: Eight vaccinations were administered to patients in weeks 1, 3, 5, 7, 11, 15, 19 and 23, corresponding to visits V03 through V10. Vaccination began 4-6 weeks after radiotherapy alone, or alongside temozolomide cycles in the chemotherapy-containing groups. Of the approximately 34 patients who were treated, around 62% were male and roughly 38% were female, and the mean age was around 40 years. Before enrollment, most patients had been given radiochemotherapy with temozolomide as standard therapy, while the rest had received either radiotherapy alone or temozolomide alone. Peripheral blood was drawn at six visits: V03 (baseline), V05, V07, V10, V12 and V13. Longitudinal TCRB deep sequencing was performed for 20 to 30 treated patients wherever samples were available for exploratory analyses. The paper as a whole reports these results and caveats: No apparent relationship was observed between pseudoprogression and alterations in the top peripheral T cell clonotypes detected by TCRB sequencing. Across multiple MHC alleles, vaccine-induced immune responses were seen in 93.3% of patients. According to the authors, sample limitations meant that analyses of patient blood samples could not be reproduced. PBMC samples for TCRB deep sequencing were selected based on availability.

Receptor amplification or capture employed the immunoSEQ multiplex PCR assay. Rearranged TCR beta chain sequences were amplified with the hsTCRB Kit following the manufacturer's protocol. TCRB libraries were sequenced on an Illumina MiSeq. The original pipeline was this. The kit vendor's proprietary platform handled demultiplexing, trimming and gene mapping. This is the immuneACCESS table as TCRdb keeps it, with only in-frame sequences that have V and J called. A part of the clones is gone; compared with another copy, unresolved V genes explain less than half, and the rest is unexplained. V and J calls and clone size are copied from that table; D and trimming were computed from the DNA. For this sample the table gives approximately 70,000 clones, of which approximately 84% were detected only once. The biggest ten clones account for more than 10% of the sample. According to the study, the label for this sample's time point signals: week 23, last vaccination. Every vaccine dose consisted of 300 ug of a 20-mer mutant IDH1 peptide in Montanide, administered subcutaneously together with topical imiquimod. The donors had newly diagnosed IDH1-mutant astrocytomas of WHO grade 3 or 4 that showed loss of nuclear ATRX. The samples were drawn from NOA16, a multicentre, single-arm, open-label phase I trial in Germany that tested a mutant IDH1 peptide vaccine in humans for the first time. The DNeasy Blood and Tissue Kit was used to extract genomic DNA from EDTA blood for TCRB sequencing.

Relative to germline, V is 4 bases shorter and J is 4 bases shorter, with 13 bases between their ends. The germline V gene yields MNHEY for CDR1 and SVGAGI for CDR2. Its CDR3 holds 15 amino acids, cysteine through phenylalanine. Only CDR3 DNA remains: 45 bases, in frame from the first base. A remark on this clone: Its antigen has not been determined. Within one base of it there is no much larger clone, and no base qualities were kept.

The sequence derives from a young man with glioma. Material: PBMCs, obtained from a glioma patient whose treatment included an IDH1 peptide vaccine. The rearrangement combines TRBV6-5 with TRBJ2-2; the D gene could be either TRBD1 or TRBD2, each agreeing at 6 bases. CDR3 protein: CASSWGATLTGELFF. The DNA sequence is as follows: TGTGCCAGCAGTTGGGGGGCCACCCTCACCGGGGAGCTGTTTTTT.